This T cell receptor beta chain was observed in a study of blood T cell repertoires in COVID-19. Study-wide context: The United States, Italy and Spain provided the acute and convalescent COVID-19 samples. T cells, B-cell-depleted T cells, or PBMCs supplied cDNA or gDNA.

The germline gives CDR1 LNHDA, CDR2 SQIVND (reference sequence). V gave up 3 bases and J gave up 5 bases, with 10 bases separating them. This CDR3 has 13 amino acids. Patients at the Seattle site were enrolled during active infection and followed longitudinally. In the study's own analysis: Reference gene primers were amplified, and this amplification served to estimate nucleated cell counts. The protocol was immunoSEQ multiplex PCR, while the TCRdb copy is restricted to in-frame clones and leaves out a portion. V and J calls and clone size follow that table, whereas D and trimming were derived from the DNA. This table has about 170,000 clones, under 95% appearing once.

This TCR came from a man in his late teens or twenties with COVID-19, enrolled during active disease. Specimen: peripheral blood. This chain joins TRBV19 and TRBJ1-1; D uncertain. The CDR3 DNA sequence: TGTGCCAGTAGTATGAGGGTTTGGACTGAAGCTTTCTTT. Amino acid sequence: CASSMRVWTEAFF.